These 5 T cell receptor beta chains share one sample of origin, sequenced in a study of blood T cell repertoires in COVID-19. This table comes from immunoSEQ multiplex PCR, and its TCRdb copy is limited to in-frame clones, with some not included. The sample lists about 150,000 clones; roughly nine tenths were seen once. Input material: peripheral blood. These receptors came from a man aged 18 to 29 with COVID-19, enrolled during active disease.

In this sample, this clone turned up once. No DNA is shown, since the ends of the CDR3 on it are uncertain; the CDR3 is the one TCRdb lists. V usage is TRBV10-3 and J usage is TRBJ2-5; the tabulated D call, TRBD1, remains unverified against the DNA. Counting both end residues, the CDR3 totals 17 amino acids. The V gene's germline CDR1 is ENHRY and CDR2 SYGVKD. The CDR3 spells CAISYFGPNEKGETQYF.

This clone was counted once. V and J are TRBV25-1 and TRBJ1-2, with TRBD1 matching over 7 bases. Trimming removed 4 bases from V and 3 bases from J; junction bases left unmatched: 5. CDR1 is MGHDK and CDR2 is SYGVNS in the germline V gene. This CDR3 contains 14 residues. Here the CDR3 reads CASSVPGQHYGYTF. The CDR3 DNA reads TGTGCCAGCAGTGTACCGGGACAGCACTATGGCTACACCTTC.

The chain recombines TRBV7-9 with TRBJ2-2, with TRBD2 identical over 7 bases. The CDR3 runs 13 residues. V dropped 7 bases and J dropped 6; count of bases not matched to a gene: 5. The germline gives CDR1 SEHNR, CDR2 FQNEAQ (reference sequence). CDR3 in DNA: TGTGCCAGCACCAGCCGGGGGGCCGGGGAGCTGTTTTTT. Protein: CASTSRGAGELFF. Filled out from reference TRBV7-9 and TRBJ2-2, the complete variable domain reads DTGVSQNPRHKITKRGQNVTFRCDPISEHNRLYWYRQTLGQGPEFLTYFQNEAQLEKSRLLSDRFSAERPKGSFSTLEIQRTEQGDSAMYLCASTSRGAGELFFGEGSRLTVL.

The V call is TRBV27, the J call TRBJ2-3, with D perhaps matching TRBD2 (5 bases). Germline CDR1 MNHEY, CDR2 SMNVEV (reference sequence). The length of the CDR3 is 14 residues. Trimming left V 6 bases short and J 4 bases short, with 14 bases between. CDR3 DNA: TGTGCCAGCAGCCGGGGATGGCGCCCAGATACGCAGTATTTT. Translating gives CASSRGWRPDTQYF.

The chain recombines TRBV4-1 with TRBJ1-2; 9 bases map to TRBD1. The CDR3 length is 15 residues. Unmatched junction bases numbered 3, after V lost 3 bases and J lost 1 base. Germline lookup yields CDR1 MGHRA and CDR2 YSYEKL. CDR3 residues: CASSQDRGDNYGYTF. CDR3 coding DNA: TGCGCCAGCAGCCAGGACAGGGGCGATAACTATGGCTACACCTTC.